This TCR beta chain was sequenced in a study of human T cells and chemical hapten exposure. Indicated time point: patch test 2, 6 weeks after DPC sensitization. As to treatment: therapeutic diphenylcyclopropenone sensitization with weekly scalp DPC. This CDR3 spans 15 amino acids. Germline CDR1 is SGHVS and CDR2 is FQNEAQ. Trimming cost V 4 bases and J 5 bases; bases outside gene matches: 7. TCRdb passed the RACE reads through MiXCR, listing each CDR3 protein once. Of more than 75,000 distinct CDR3 sequences in the sample, 7% to 10% were seen once. This clonotype was detected many times. The genes are TRBV7-8 and TRBJ2-5; 10 bases agree with TRBD2. This TCR derives from a woman between 40 and 55 years old with alopecia areata. Some clones in this sample may be carry-over from other donors' samples. This specimen consisted of whole blood, obtained in connection with sensitization to the hapten diphenylcyclopropenone (DPC). The CDR3 spells CASSSGLALGETQYF. CDR3 nucleotides: TGTGCCAGCAGCTCGGGACTAGCGTTGGGGGAGACCCAGTACTTC.